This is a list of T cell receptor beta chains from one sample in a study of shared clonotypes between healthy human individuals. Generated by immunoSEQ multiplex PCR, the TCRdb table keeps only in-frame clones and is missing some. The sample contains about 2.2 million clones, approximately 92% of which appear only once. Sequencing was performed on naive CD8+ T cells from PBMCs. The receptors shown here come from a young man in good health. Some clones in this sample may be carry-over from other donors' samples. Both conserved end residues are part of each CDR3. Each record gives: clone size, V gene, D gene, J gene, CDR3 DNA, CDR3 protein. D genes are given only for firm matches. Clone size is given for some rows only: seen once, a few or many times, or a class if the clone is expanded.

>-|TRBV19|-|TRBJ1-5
TGTGCCAGTAGAATCGTACAGGTGAACAATCAGCCCCAGCATTTT
CASRIVQVNNQPQHF
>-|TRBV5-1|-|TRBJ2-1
TGCGCCAGCAGCTTGTGGCCGGGCTCCTACAATGAGCAGTTCTTC
CASSLWPGSYNEQFF
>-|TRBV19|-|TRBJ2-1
TGTGCCAGTAGTATAATCTACAATGAGCAGTTCTTC
CASSIIYNEQFF
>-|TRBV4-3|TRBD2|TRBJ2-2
TGCGCCAGCAGCCCTCTACTAGCGGGGGAGGACGGGGAGCTGTTTTTT
CASSPLLAGEDGELFF
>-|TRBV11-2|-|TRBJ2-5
TGTGCCAGCAGCTTAATATCACAGCAAGAGACCCAGTACTTC
CASSLISQQETQYF
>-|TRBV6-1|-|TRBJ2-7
TGTGCCAGCAGTGAAGCATCGGGCTACGAGCAGTACTTC
CASSEASGYEQYF
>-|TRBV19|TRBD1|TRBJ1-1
TGTGCCAGTAGTCTACAGGGGAGCACTGAAGCTTTCTTT
CASSLQGSTEAFF
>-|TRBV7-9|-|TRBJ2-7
TGTGCCAGCAGCGACGCATCCTACGAGCAGTACTTC
CASSDASYEQYF
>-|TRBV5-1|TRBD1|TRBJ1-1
TGCGCCAGCAGGCATGGAGGGGGCCATATTAATTTGGTACCCGGTAAAATCTCTGAAGCTTTCTTT
CASRHGGGHINLVPGKISEAFF
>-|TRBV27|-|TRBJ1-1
TGTGCCAGCAGTACCCGACCCCGGCCGGGGAACACTGAAGCTTTCTTT
CASSTRPRPGNTEAFF
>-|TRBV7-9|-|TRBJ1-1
TGTGCCAGCAGCTTAAGCCCCTTTGGAGAGATTGAAGCTTTCTTT
CASSLSPFGEIEAFF
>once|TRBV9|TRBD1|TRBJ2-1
TGTGCCAGCAGCCCCCGGACAGGGAATGAGCAGTTCTTC
CASSPRTGNEQFF
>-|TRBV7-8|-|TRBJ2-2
TGTGCCAGCAGCTTATTCGGGGGGCTGAACACCGGGGAGCTGTTTTTT
CASSLFGGLNTGELFF
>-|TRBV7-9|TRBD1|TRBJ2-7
TGTGCCAGCAGCTCGGGACAGGGATCATCCTACGAGCAGTACTTC
CASSSGQGSSYEQYF
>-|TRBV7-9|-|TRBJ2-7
TGTGCCAGCAGCCTGGACCGCGCCGAGCAGTACTTC
CASSLDRAEQYF
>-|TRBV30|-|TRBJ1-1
TGTGCCTGGAGTACACAGGGTTTCAACATGAACACTGAAGCTTTCTTT
CAWSTQGFNMNTEAFF
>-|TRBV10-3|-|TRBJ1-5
TGTGCCATCAGTGAGTCGGCTGCAGGGGTGAAGGGTCAGCCCCAGCATTTT
CAISESAAGVKGQPQHF
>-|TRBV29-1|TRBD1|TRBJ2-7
TGCAGCGTCATACAGGGGACGTACGAGCAGTACTTC
CSVIQGTYEQYF
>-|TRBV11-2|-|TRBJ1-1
TGTGCCAACACCCTAGAAGTGGTGCCAAAAACGCCTCGTGGAGCTTTCTTT
CANTLEVVPKTPRGAFF
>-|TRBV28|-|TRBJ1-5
TGTGCCTCCCGACCGAGCAATCAGCCCCAGCATTTT
CASRPSNQPQHF
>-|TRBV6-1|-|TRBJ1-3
TGTGCCAGCAGTGAAGCGGACAGTATTGGAAACACCATATATTTT
CASSEADSIGNTIYF
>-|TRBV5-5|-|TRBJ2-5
TGTGCCAGCAGCACCGGGGGAACAGGGCAGCAGACCCAGTACTTC
CASSTGGTGQQTQYF
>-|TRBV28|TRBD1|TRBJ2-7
TGTGCCAGCAGACTCACAGGGGGCGGCGACGAGCAGTACTTC
CASRLTGGGDEQYF
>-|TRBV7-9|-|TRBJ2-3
TGTGCCAGCGAGGGGGATCCCGAAGGAAATACGCAGTATTTT
CASEGDPEGNTQYF
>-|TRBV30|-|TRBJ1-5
TGTGCCTGGAGTTCGGCAGGGCGACAGCCCCAGCATTTT
CAWSSAGRQPQHF
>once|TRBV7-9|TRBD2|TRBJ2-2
TGTGCCAGCAGCCCGACCGGGACTAGCGGGACCCTAACCGGGGAGCTGTTTTTT
CASSPTGTSGTLTGELFF
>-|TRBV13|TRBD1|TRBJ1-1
TGTGCCAGCAGCTTAGTAGGGGACAGGGGTCCTGAAGCTTTCTTT
CASSLVGDRGPEAFF
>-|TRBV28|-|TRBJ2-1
TGTGCCAGCAGTCCCCAGGGGCTAGCGCTAGGCTACAATGAGCAGTTCTTC
CASSPQGLALGYNEQFF
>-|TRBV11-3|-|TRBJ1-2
TGTGCCAGCAGCTTAAACAGGCTCCCTTTTAGGTATGGCTACACCTTC
CASSLNRLPFRYGYTF
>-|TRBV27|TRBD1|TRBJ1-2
TGTGCCAGCAGTTGGGGACAGTCCTATGGCTACACCTTC
CASSWGQSYGYTF
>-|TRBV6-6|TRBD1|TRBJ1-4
TGTGCCAGTACTACAGGGGAGACGCCTAATGAAAAACTGTTTTTT
CASTTGETPNEKLFF
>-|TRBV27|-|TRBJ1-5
TGTGCCAGCAGGGGGCCAAGCAATCAGCCCCAGCATTTT
CASRGPSNQPQHF
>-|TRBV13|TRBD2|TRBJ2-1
TGTGCCAGCAGCCCACTACTAGCGGAGACCCGCAATGAGCAGTTCTTC
CASSPLLAETRNEQFF